This T cell receptor (beta chain) was observed in a study of blood T cell repertoires in COVID-19. Study background: The origin of the acute and convalescent COVID-19 samples was the United States, Italy and Spain. PBMCs, B-cell-depleted T cells, or T cells were the source of the cDNA or gDNA that made up the material.

Either two negative PCRs, clearance, or symptom resolution qualified Cohort 3 donors as recovered. In the authors' workflow: Amplification of reference gene primers provided the estimated nucleated cell counts. Data came from immunoSEQ multiplex PCR; TCRdb stores just in-frame clones and leaves some out. For V, J and clone size, that table is used; D and trimming come from the DNA. This table holds some 490,000 clones, roughly nine tenths found once. Per germline, CDR1 ENHRY and CDR2 SYGVKD. V shed 5 bases, J shed 1 base, and the junction held 10 bases outside the gene matches. The CDR3 covers 16 residues.

The sample was PBMCs or T cells enriched from blood (not recorded which). This clonotype was sampled from a woman between 55 and 75 years old who had recovered from COVID-19. The rearrangement joins TRBV10-3 to TRBJ1-2; 7 bases line up with TRBD1. CDR3 sequence reads: CAISLGTEPLNYGYTF. The CDR3 region has the DNA TGTGCCATCAGTCTAGGGACAGAACCCCTTAACTATGGCTACACCTTC.